Following are 20 T cell receptor beta chains from one sample sequenced in a study of shared clonotypes between healthy human individuals. Clones were sequenced by immunoSEQ multiplex PCR, and TCRdb holds only the in-frame ones, with some missing. The sample records fewer than 3 million clones, around 90% being singletons. Specimen: naive CD4+ T cells from PBMCs. Subset noted: CD45RA+ positively selected. The receptors here all came from a young man in good health. Some clones in this sample may be carry-over from other donors' samples.

This chain links TRBV11-1 with TRBJ1-2, with D perhaps TRBD1 (5 bases). Per the germline V gene, CDR1 is SGHAT and CDR2 is FQDESV (reference sequence). The length of the CDR3 is 14 residues. Deletions cut 1 base from V and 4 bases from J, with 10 bases between. The DNA of the CDR3 is TGTGCCAGCAGCTTAGGAGGGGTCGGCTATGGCTACACCTTC. Translated, it gives CASSLGGVGYGYTF.

This clone has more than one count but fewer than ten. The chain links TRBV9 to TRBJ1-1; the D gene is possibly TRBD1 (5 bases). The CDR3 extends over 16 amino acids. V shed 4 bases and J shed 1 base, with 17 bases lying between them. The germline V gene has CDR1 SGDLS and CDR2 YYNGEE. The CDR3 here is CASSPTPTGGNTEAFF. The DNA for the CDR3 is TGTGCCAGCAGCCCGACCCCTACGGGGGGGAACACTGAAGCTTTCTTT.

V gene TRBV5-1 combines with J gene TRBJ1-4; D gene ambiguous. The CDR3 runs 14 residues. Per germline, CDR1 SGHRS and CDR2 YFSETQ. V lost 2 bases to trimming and J lost 3 bases, with 8 bases between them. The CDR3 sequence: CASSFGRPNEKLFF. CDR3 coding DNA: TGCGCCAGCAGCTTCGGGCGGCCTAATGAAAAACTGTTTTTT.

This clone is a singleton in its sample. This chain uses TRBV5-1 with TRBJ2-7, with D perhaps matching TRBD1 (6 bases). The CDR3 loop spans 15 amino acids. The V gene's germline CDR1 is SGHRS and CDR2 YFSETQ. V was shortened by 0 bases and J by 6 bases, with 16 bases between the two germline ends. The CDR3 nucleotides are TGCGCCAGCAGCTTGGAGGTCGCAGGGGCTGGCGAGCAGTACTTC. Protein product: CASSLEVAGAGEQYF.

This clone was found once. V is TRBV7-2 and J is TRBJ1-2, with D possibly being TRBD1 (6 bases). V lost 3 bases, J lost 6 bases, and 20 bases lay in between. This CDR3 is built from 16 residues. Germline CDR1 and CDR2: SGHTA and FQGNSA. CDR3 loop: CASSLRRGGPLDGYTF. The CDR3 nucleotides are TGTGCCAGCAGCTTGAGAAGGGGGGGCCCTTTGGATGGCTACACCTTC.

With regard to this clone: This specimen includes other DNA sequences encoding the same CDR3. The rearrangement joins TRBV9 to TRBJ2-7; D is uncertain. CDR3 length: 14 amino acids. V shed 2 bases and J shed 0 bases, with 9 bases lying between them. The germline gives CDR1 SGDLS, CDR2 YYNGEE. As DNA, the CDR3 is TGTGCCAGCAGCGTGGACGGCCGCTCCTACGAGCAGTACTTC. Translated: CASSVDGRSYEQYF.

V and J are TRBV28 and TRBJ2-7, with D tentatively TRBD1 (6 bases). V was pared by 4 bases and J by 7 bases, with 20 bases between. CDR3 length: 15 residues. Germline assignment: CDR1 MDHEN and CDR2 SYDVKM. Written as DNA, the CDR3 is TGTGCCAGCAGTTCAGAAGGGGGTTTCGTGCGGGAGCAGTACTTC. Protein sequence: CASSSEGGFVREQYF.

The chain couples TRBV28 to TRBJ2-5; D remains ambiguous. The J call may be in error: the DNA end matches TRBJ2-7 better. The CDR3 covers 12 residues. Germline assignment: CDR1 MDHEN and CDR2 SYDVKM. In DNA, the CDR3 is TGTGCCAGCAGGGCAGACTCCTACGAGCAGTACTTC. The encoded protein is CASRADSYEQYF.

V is TRBV5-1 and J is TRBJ1-5; D unclear. From germline, CDR1 is SGHRS and CDR2 YFSETQ. There are 15 residues in the CDR3. The V gene lost 5 bases and the J gene lost 2 bases, with 14 bases spanning the gap. The CDR3 region has the DNA TGCGCCAGCAGTGAGGCGGGTGTGGGCAATCAGCCCCAGCATTTT. As protein: CASSEAGVGNQPQHF. The full variable domain, rest sourced from reference TRBV5-1 and TRBJ1-5, is KAGVTQTPRYLIKTRGQQVTLSCSPISGHRSVSWYQQTPGQGLQFLFEYFSETQRNKGNFPGRFSGRQFSNSRSEMNVSTLELGDSALYLCASSEAGVGNQPQHFGDGTRLSIL.

The rearrangement joins TRBV7-3 to TRBJ2-7; D possibly corresponds to TRBD2 (5 bases). The V and J ends lost 1 base and 7 bases respectively, with 17 bases between them. CDR1 SGHTA and CDR2 FQGTGA come from the germline V gene. This CDR3 is built from 15 residues. The CDR3 coding sequence is TGTGCCAGCAGCTTAATGAGAGGGCGTGGTCGGGAGCAGTACTTC. Residues: CASSLMRGRGREQYF.

On this clone: Other DNA sequences within the sample encode an identical CDR3. The rearrangement uses TRBV9 and TRBJ1-5; D is uncertain. This CDR3 comprises 13 residues. Trimming removed 0 bases from V and 6 bases from J, with 7 bases in between. Germline values: CDR1 SGDLS, CDR2 YYNGEE. Here the CDR3 DNA reads TGTGCCAGCAGCGTAGGGGAGGGTCAGCCCCAGCATTTT. Amino acids: CASSVGEGQPQHF. Together with reference TRBV9 and TRBJ1-5, the CDR3 gives the full variable domain: DSGVTQTPKHLITATGQRVTLRCSPRSGDLSVYWYQQSLDQGLQFLIQYYNGEERAKGNILERFSAQQFPDLHSELNLSSLELGDSALYFCASSVGEGQPQHFGDGTRLSIL.

This chain connects TRBV4-2 to TRBJ1-2; maybe TRBD1 (6 bases). Germline CDR1 and CDR2: LGHNA and YNFKEQ. The CDR3 is 16 residues long. Trimming left V 0 bases short and J 8 bases short, with 19 bases between. DNA of the CDR3: TGTGCCAGCAGCCAAGATAGGGAGAGGGGGGCGTGGGGCTACACCTTC. This translates into CASSQDRERGAWGYTF.

The chain joins TRBV11-2 to TRBJ2-7, with TRBD2 matching over 8 bases. Germline V lookup: CDR1 SGHAT, CDR2 FQNNGV. V trimming: 2 bases; J trimming: 5 bases; junction bases outside the gene matches: 8. This CDR3 is 15 amino acids long. CDR3 DNA: TGTGCCAGCAGCTTATTGCCCGGGGGGGGGCACGAGCAGTACTTC. Its translation: CASSLLPGGGHEQYF.

The J gene is TRBJ2-7, the V gene TRBV6-5; D gene uncertain. Trimming removed 0 bases from V and 4 bases from J, with 7 bases in between. Looked up from germline, CDR1 is MNHEY and CDR2 is SVGAGI. The CDR3 runs 13 residues. CDR3 nucleotide sequence: TGTGCCAGCAGTTACTCTCGGGTTTACGAGCAGTACTTC. Its translation: CASSYSRVYEQYF.

Notes on this clone: Other DNA sequences within the sample encode an identical CDR3. The rearrangement links TRBV19 to TRBJ1-1; D not resolved. V dropped 8 bases and J dropped 0 bases, with 7 bases sitting between them. Germline values: CDR1 LNHDA, CDR2 SQIVND (reference sequence). This CDR3 is built from 12 residues. The CDR3 loop is CASSHLNTEAFF. The DNA of the CDR3 is TGTGCCAGTTCACACTTGAACACTGAAGCTTTCTTT.

This sequence joins TRBV29-1 and TRBJ2-5; no definite D call. This CDR3 region has 12 residues. Germline values: CDR1 SQVTM, CDR2 ANQGSEA. V was trimmed by 4 bases and J by 1 base, leaving 7 bases between them. As DNA, the CDR3 is TGCAGCGTTGTAATGGTCCAAGAGACCCAGTACTTC. This gives the protein CSVVMVQETQYF.

V usage is TRBV27 and J usage is TRBJ1-2; 9 bases align to TRBD1. The germline gives CDR1 MNHEY, CDR2 SMNVEV (reference sequence). This CDR3 spans 15 amino acids. V lost 5 bases to trimming and J lost 4 bases; unmatched junction nucleotides: 8. The CDR3: CASSITGGRGYGYTF. The CDR3 bases are TGTGCCAGCAGTATCACAGGGGGCAGAGGCTATGGCTACACCTTC.

V gene TRBV9 combines with J gene TRBJ2-2; possible D gene TRBD2, 7 bases. CDR1 is SGDLS, CDR2 YYNGEE, per germline. The V end was cut by 0 bases, the J end by 7 bases, with 13 bases between. CDR3 size: 15 residues. In nucleotides, the CDR3 is TGTGCCAGCAGCGTAGGCCGGGGGGCCAGCGGGGAGCTGTTTTTT. Amino acids: CASSVGRGASGELFF.

V usage is TRBV11-3 and J usage is TRBJ1-6, with D possibly being TRBD1 (5 bases). Trimming left V 1 base short and J 3 bases short, with 10 bases between. The CDR3 loop spans 16 amino acids. Germline V gene data show CDR1 as SGHNT and CDR2 as YENEEA. The CDR3 DNA reads as TGTGCCAGCAGCTTAGTTGCAGGGATCTATAATTCACCCCTCCACTTT. Amino acid sequence: CASSLVAGIYNSPLHF. The variable domain in full, completed from reference TRBV11-3 and TRBJ1-6, reads EAGVVQSPRYKIIEKKQPVAFWCNPISGHNTLYWYLQNLGQGPELLIRYENEEAVDDSQLPKDRFSAERLKGVDSTLKIQPAELGDSAVYLCASSLVAGIYNSPLHFGNGTRLTVT.

This clone has only one observation. The chain carries TRBV7-2 and TRBJ1-2, with no clear D. Germline CDR1 is SGHTA and CDR2 is FQGNSA. Between the trimmed V and J ends, which lost 1 base and 7 bases, there was a span of 13 bases. The CDR3 consists of 14 residues. This CDR3 is CASSLGTFWGGYTF. For the CDR3, the DNA is TGTGCCAGCAGCTTAGGCACGTTTTGGGGTGGCTACACCTTC.